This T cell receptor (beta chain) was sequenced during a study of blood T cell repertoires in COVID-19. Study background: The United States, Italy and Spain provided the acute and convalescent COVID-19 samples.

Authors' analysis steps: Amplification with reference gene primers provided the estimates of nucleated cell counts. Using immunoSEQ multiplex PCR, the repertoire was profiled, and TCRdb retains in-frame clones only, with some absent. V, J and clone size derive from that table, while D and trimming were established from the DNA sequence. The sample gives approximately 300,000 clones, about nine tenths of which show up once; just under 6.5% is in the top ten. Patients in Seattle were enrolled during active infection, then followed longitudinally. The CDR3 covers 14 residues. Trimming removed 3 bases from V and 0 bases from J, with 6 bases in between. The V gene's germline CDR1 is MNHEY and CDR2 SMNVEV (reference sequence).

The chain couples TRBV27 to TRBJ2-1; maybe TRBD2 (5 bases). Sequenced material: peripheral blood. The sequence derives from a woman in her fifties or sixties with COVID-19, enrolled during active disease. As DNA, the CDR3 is TGTGCCAGCAGTTTGGGGAGCTCCTACAATGAGCAGTTCTTC. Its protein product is CASSLGSSYNEQFF.